This is a list of T cell receptor beta chains from one sample in a study of T cell changes during pregnancy in multiple sclerosis. TCRdb's table, derived via immunoSEQ multiplex PCR, lists solely in-frame clones and lacks some. The sample yields around 80,000 clones, around 94% seen once. Sample: peripheral blood, taken in the second trimester of pregnancy. The source is a female donor in good health, enrolled as a control in a pregnancy study. Both conserved end residues are part of each CDR3. D genes are given only for firm matches. Part of the rows lack a size; the others show once, few, many or a class for expanded clones.

clone size,D gene,V gene,J gene,CDR3 protein,CDR3 DNA
NA,TRBD1,TRBV4-1,TRBJ2-6,CASSQAGTGVSGANVLTF,TGCGCCAGCAGCCAAGCCGGGACAGGGGTCTCTGGGGCCAACGTCCTGACTTTC
NA,NA,TRBV19,TRBJ1-3,CASRHLTSGNTIYF,TGTGCCAGCAGACACCTCACCTCTGGAAACACCATATATTTT
NA,TRBD2,TRBV5-5,TRBJ2-2,CASSHPLAGSNTGELFF,TGTGCCAGCAGCCATCCTCTAGCGGGCTCGAACACCGGGGAGCTGTTTTTT
NA,NA,TRBV19,TRBJ1-5,CASTPEEAFRHQPQHF,TGTGCCAGTACCCCCGAGGAGGCCTTTAGGCATCAGCCCCAGCATTTT
NA,NA,TRBV28,TRBJ1-2,CASSSSTPTVFYGYTF,TGTGCCAGCAGTTCGTCGACCCCGACAGTTTTCTATGGCTACACCTTC
NA,NA,TRBV5-1,TRBJ2-3,CASSLRSSSTDTQYF,TGCGCCAGCAGCTTGCGGTCGTCGAGCACAGATACGCAGTATTTT
NA,NA,TRBV21-1,TRBJ2-1,CASSKGPLGLAGCPNEQFF,TGTGCCAGCAGCAAAGGCCCCCTCGGACTAGCGGGATGCCCGAATGAGCAGTTCTTC
NA,NA,TRBV7-8,TRBJ2-1,CASSLFVLRQGYNEQFF,TGTGCCAGCAGCTTATTTGTGCTTCGGCAGGGATACAATGAGCAGTTCTTC
NA,NA,TRBV5-1,TRBJ1-2,CASRRGGEGSYGYTF,TGCGCCAGCAGGCGGGGGGGGGAAGGATCCTATGGCTACACCTTC
NA,TRBD1,TRBV7-8,TRBJ2-1,CASSPTGGAYNEQFF,TGTGCCAGCAGCCCGACAGGGGGCGCCTACAATGAGCAGTTCTTC
NA,TRBD1,TRBV28,TRBJ2-5,CASKSGQWGETQYF,TGTGCCAGCAAATCGGGACAGTGGGGGGAGACCCAGTACTTC
once,NA,TRBV5-4,TRBJ1-2,CASSLGAGANYGYTF,TGTGCCAGCAGCTTGGGTGCGGGGGCTAACTATGGCTACACCTTC
NA,NA,TRBV7-7,TRBJ2-5,CASSLATGAQETQYF,TGTGCTAGCAGCTTAGCAACAGGAGCCCAAGAGACCCAGTACTTC
NA,TRBD1,TRBV19,TRBJ2-7,CASSLTGGDLYEQYF,TGTGCCAGTAGCCTGACAGGGGGCGATCTCTACGAGCAGTACTTC
NA,NA,TRBV5-1,TRBJ1-4,CASSLGLQGWEKLFF,TGCGCCAGCAGCTTGGGACTTCAGGGGTGGGAAAAACTGTTTTTT
NA,NA,TRBV2,TRBJ2-7,CASSSYEQYF,TGTGCCAGTTCATCCTACGAGCAGTACTTC
NA,NA,TRBV2,TRBJ2-3,CASISGGSRDTQYF,TGTGCCAGCATATCCGGGGGTAGCAGAGATACGCAGTATTTT
NA,NA,TRBV7-9,TRBJ2-3,CASSLGSNTDTQYF,TGTGCCAGCAGCTTAGGGAGCAACACAGATACGCAGTATTTT
NA,TRBD1,TRBV7-2,TRBJ1-5,CASSLTGRRSYSNQPQHF,TGTGCCAGCAGCTTGACAGGGCGGCGTTCTTATAGCAATCAGCCCCAGCATTTT
NA,NA,TRBV27,TRBJ2-7,CASSTWVGTSSYEQYF,TGTGCCAGCAGCACGTGGGTCGGTACTAGTTCCTACGAGCAGTACTTC
NA,TRBD2,TRBV10-3,TRBJ2-5,CAISGTSGRVKETQYF,TGTGCCATCAGTGGGACTAGCGGGAGGGTTAAAGAGACCCAGTACTTC
NA,TRBD2,TRBV4-1,TRBJ2-7,CASSQEWTSGGTYEQYF,TGCGCCAGCAGCCAAGAATGGACCAGCGGGGGGACCTACGAGCAGTACTTC
NA,NA,TRBV25-1,TRBJ2-1,CASSDDTGRSYNEQFF,TGTGCCAGCAGCGATGATACAGGGCGCTCCTACAATGAGCAGTTCTTC
NA,TRBD1,TRBV27,TRBJ2-5,CASSPWTGGVETQYF,TGTGCCAGCAGTCCGTGGACAGGGGGCGTGGAGACCCAGTACTTC
once,TRBD1,TRBV7-8,TRBJ2-3,CASSAQGAGTDTQYF,TGTGCCAGCAGCGCGCAGGGGGCAGGTACAGATACGCAGTATTTT
NA,TRBD2,TRBV9,TRBJ2-3,CASSVEQAGRTDTQYF,TGTGCCAGCAGCGTAGAGCAAGCGGGAAGGACAGATACGCAGTATTTT
NA,NA,TRBV6-1,TRBJ1-2,CASLSGTLGDYGYTF,TGTGCCAGCCTTAGTGGCACCCTAGGGGACTATGGCTACACCTTC
NA,NA,TRBV18,TRBJ2-1,CASSLQGLGNEQFF,TGTGCCAGCTCACTACAGGGCTTGGGGAATGAGCAGTTCTTC
NA,TRBD1,TRBV6-5,TRBJ2-5,CASRTGGEETQYF,TGTGCCAGCCGAACAGGGGGAGAAGAGACCCAGTACTTC
once,TRBD2,TRBV7-2,TRBJ2-2,CASSPTSGRAPGELFF,TGTGCCAGCAGCCCGACAAGCGGGAGGGCCCCCGGGGAGCTGTTTTTT
once,NA,TRBV28,TRBJ1-3,CASSTGQTYSGNTIYF,TGTGCCAGCAGTACCGGACAAACCTACTCTGGAAACACCATATATTTT
few,TRBD2,TRBV9,TRBJ2-5,CASSIEAGGGETQYF,TGTGCCAGCAGCATCGAAGCGGGAGGTGGGGAGACCCAGTACTTC
NA,NA,TRBV28,TRBJ1-4,CASRDGGRVIEKLFF,TGTGCCAGCAGGGACGGGGGAAGAGTAATTGAAAAACTGTTTTTT
NA,TRBD1,TRBV2,TRBJ1-5,CASSSTGLLRNQPQHF,TGTGCCAGCAGTTCGACAGGGCTCCTACGAAATCAGCCCCAGCATTTT
NA,NA,TRBV27,TRBJ2-2,CASSFLGARPGELFF,TGTGCCAGCAGTTTTCTGGGAGCCCGCCCCGGGGAGCTGTTTTTT
NA,TRBD1,TRBV11-1,TRBJ2-3,CASSLGTGPWDTQYF,TGTGCCAGCAGCCTTGGGACAGGGCCTTGGGATACGCAGTATTTT
NA,NA,TRBV6-5,TRBJ1-1,CASRLDGHTNEAFF,TGTGCCAGCAGACTCGATGGACACACCAATGAAGCTTTCTTT
NA,TRBD2,TRBV19,TRBJ2-7,CASTRGTSGIYEQYF,TGTGCCAGTACCCGAGGGACTAGCGGGATCTACGAGCAGTACTTC
NA,TRBD1,TRBV6-1,TRBJ2-7,CASSAGTGAYEQYF,TGTGCCAGCAGTGCCGGGACAGGGGCCTACGAGCAGTACTTC
NA,NA,TRBV7-2,TRBJ2-7,CASSLLDSSYEQYF,TGTGCCAGCAGCTTATTGGACAGTTCCTACGAGCAGTACTTC
NA,TRBD2,TRBV7-9,TRBJ2-5,CASSLVPGTSGQQETQYF,TGTGCCAGCAGCTTAGTCCCGGGGACTAGCGGGCAACAAGAGACCCAGTACTTC
NA,TRBD1,TRBV27,TRBJ2-7,CASSWDRGREQYF,TGTGCCAGCAGTTGGGACAGGGGGCGCGAGCAGTACTTC
NA,NA,TRBV6-5,TRBJ1-5,CASSPTVSNQPQHF,TGTGCCAGCAGTCCGACAGTTAGCAATCAGCCCCAGCATTTT
NA,TRBD2,TRBV6-6,TRBJ2-7,CASSSGTSREQYF,TGTGCCAGCAGTTCCGGGACTAGTCGCGAGCAGTACTTC